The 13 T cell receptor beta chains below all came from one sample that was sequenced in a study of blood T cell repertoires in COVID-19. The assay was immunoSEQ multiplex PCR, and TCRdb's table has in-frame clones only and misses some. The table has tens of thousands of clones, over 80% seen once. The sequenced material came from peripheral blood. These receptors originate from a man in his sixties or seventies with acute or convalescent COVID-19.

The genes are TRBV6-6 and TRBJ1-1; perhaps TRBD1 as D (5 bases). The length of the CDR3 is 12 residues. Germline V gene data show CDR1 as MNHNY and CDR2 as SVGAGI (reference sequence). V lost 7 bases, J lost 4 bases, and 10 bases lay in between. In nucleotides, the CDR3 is TGTGCCAGCACCTGGGGCGCCACTGAAGCTTTCTTT. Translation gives CASTWGATEAFF.

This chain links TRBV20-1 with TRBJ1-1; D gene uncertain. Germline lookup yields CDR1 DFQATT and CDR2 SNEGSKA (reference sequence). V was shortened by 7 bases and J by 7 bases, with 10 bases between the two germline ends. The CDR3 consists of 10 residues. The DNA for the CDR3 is TGCAGTGTCCTGGGAGTTGAAGCTTTCTTT. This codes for CSVLGVEAFF.

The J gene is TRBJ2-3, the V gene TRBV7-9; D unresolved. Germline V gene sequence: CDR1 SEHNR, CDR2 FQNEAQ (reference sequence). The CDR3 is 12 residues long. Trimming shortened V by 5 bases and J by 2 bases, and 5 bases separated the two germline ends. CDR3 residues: CASSVHTDTQYF. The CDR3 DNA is TGTGCCAGCAGCGTCCACACAGATACGCAGTATTTT. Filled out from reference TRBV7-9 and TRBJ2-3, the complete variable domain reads DTGVSQNPRHKITKRGQNVTFRCDPISEHNRLYWYRQTLGQGPEFLTYFQNEAQLEKSRLLSDRFSAERPKGSFSTLEIQRTEQGDSAMYLCASSVHTDTQYFGPGTRLTVL.

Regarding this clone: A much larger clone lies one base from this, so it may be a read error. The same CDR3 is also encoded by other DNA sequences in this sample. In nucleotides, the CDR3 is TGTGCCAGCAGCCACGGACAGAACTATGGCTACACCTTC. Translating gives CASSHGQNYGYTF. The chain employs TRBV7-9 and TRBJ1-2; a possible D gene is TRBD1 (6 bases). Germline loops: CDR1 SEHNR, CDR2 FQNEAQ (reference sequence). This CDR3 comprises 13 residues. V lost 5 bases and J 2 bases, leaving 9 bases between the germline ends.

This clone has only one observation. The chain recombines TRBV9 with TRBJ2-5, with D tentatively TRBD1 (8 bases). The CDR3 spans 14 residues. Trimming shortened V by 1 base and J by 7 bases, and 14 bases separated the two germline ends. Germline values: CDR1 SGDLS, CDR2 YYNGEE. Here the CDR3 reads CASSVSQGGATQYF. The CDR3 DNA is TGTGCCAGCAGCGTATCACAGGGGGGGGCGACCCAGTACTTC.

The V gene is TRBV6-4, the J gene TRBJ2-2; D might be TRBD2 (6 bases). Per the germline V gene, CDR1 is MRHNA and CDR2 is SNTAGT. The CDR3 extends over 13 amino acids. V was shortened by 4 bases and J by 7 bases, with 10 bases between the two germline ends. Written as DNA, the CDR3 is TGTGCCAGCAGTGTTATGGAGGGCGGGGAGCTGTTTTTT. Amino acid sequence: CASSVMEGGELFF.

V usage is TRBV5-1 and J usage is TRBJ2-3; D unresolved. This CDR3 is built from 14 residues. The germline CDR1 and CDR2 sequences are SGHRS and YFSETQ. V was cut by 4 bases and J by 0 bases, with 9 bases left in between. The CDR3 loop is CASSEPRSTDTQYF. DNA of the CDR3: TGCGCCAGCAGCGAGCCGAGAAGCACAGATACGCAGTATTTT.

The CDR3 spells CASRGTSGGAFEQFF. The CDR3 DNA is TGTGCCAGTCGGGGAACTAGCGGGGGGGCATTTGAGCAGTTCTTC. The rearrangement joins TRBV6-5 to TRBJ2-1, with 13 bases that match TRBD2. The CDR3 loop spans 15 amino acids. Trimming removed 9 bases from V and 9 bases from J; junction bases left unmatched: 11. Germline V gene lookup returns CDR1 MNHEY and CDR2 SVGAGI.

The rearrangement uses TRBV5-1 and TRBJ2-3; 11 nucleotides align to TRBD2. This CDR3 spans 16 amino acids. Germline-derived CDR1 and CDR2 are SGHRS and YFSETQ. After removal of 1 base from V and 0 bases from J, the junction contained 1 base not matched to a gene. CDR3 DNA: TGCGCCAGCAGCTTGATAGCGGGGGGGAGCACAGATACGCAGTATTTT. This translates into CASSLIAGGSTDTQYF.

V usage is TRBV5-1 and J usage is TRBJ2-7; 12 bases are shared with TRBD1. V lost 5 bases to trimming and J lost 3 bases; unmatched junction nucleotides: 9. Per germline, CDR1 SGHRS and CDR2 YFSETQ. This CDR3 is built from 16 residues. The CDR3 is CASRTGTGGEGYEQYF. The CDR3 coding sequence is TGCGCCAGCAGGACCGGGACAGGGGGCGAAGGCTACGAGCAGTACTTC.

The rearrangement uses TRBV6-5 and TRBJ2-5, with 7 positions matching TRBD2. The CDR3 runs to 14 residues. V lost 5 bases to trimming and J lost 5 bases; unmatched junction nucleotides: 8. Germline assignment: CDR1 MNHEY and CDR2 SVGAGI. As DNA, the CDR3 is TGTGCCAGCAGTCAGGATCCGGGGGGTGAGACCCAGTACTTC. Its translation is CASSQDPGGETQYF.

The CDR3 loop reads CATQTGGGYGYTF. The CDR3 DNA sequence: TGTGCCACCCAAACGGGGGGCGGTTATGGCTACACCTTC. This chain joins TRBV6-5 and TRBJ1-2, with D maybe TRBD1 (6 bases). The V end lost 10 bases, the J end lost 5 bases, and 17 bases lay between the germline ends. Germline lookup yields CDR1 MNHEY and CDR2 SVGAGI. CDR3 length: 13 amino acids.

The CDR3 loop reads CASSLTGDGYTF. In DNA, the CDR3 is TGTGCCAGCAGCCTAACAGGGGATGGCTACACCTTC. J is TRBJ1-2 and V is TRBV9; 7 nucleotides align to TRBD1. The CDR3 has 12 amino acids. Per the germline V gene, CDR1 is SGDLS and CDR2 is YYNGEE. The ends lost 4 bases at V and 6 bases at J; junction bases unmatched: 3.